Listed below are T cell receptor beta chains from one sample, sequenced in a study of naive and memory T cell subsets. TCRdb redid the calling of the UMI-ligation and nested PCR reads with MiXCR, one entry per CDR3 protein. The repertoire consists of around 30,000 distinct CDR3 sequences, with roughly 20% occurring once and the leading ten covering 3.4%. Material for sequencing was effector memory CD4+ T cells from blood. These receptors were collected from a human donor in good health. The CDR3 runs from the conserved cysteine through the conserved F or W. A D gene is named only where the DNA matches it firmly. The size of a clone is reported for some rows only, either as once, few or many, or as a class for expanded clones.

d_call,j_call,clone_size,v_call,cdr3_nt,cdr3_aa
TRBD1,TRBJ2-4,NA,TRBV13,TGTGCCAGCAGCCGACCGTTGGACAGGAACATTCAGTACTTC,CASSRPLDRNIQYF
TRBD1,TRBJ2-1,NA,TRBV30,TGTGCCTGGAGTGACCCCAACAGGGGGTCCACCTACAATGAGCAGTTCTTC,CAWSDPNRGSTYNEQFF
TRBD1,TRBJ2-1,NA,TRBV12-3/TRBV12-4,TGTGCCAGCAGTTTTCGGGGACAGGGGGGTGGTGAGCAGTTCTTC,CASSFRGQGGGEQFF
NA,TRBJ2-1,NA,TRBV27,TGTGCCAGCAGACCCCGCGGGACAACTTACAATGAGCAGTTCTTC,CASRPRGTTYNEQFF
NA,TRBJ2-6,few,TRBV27,TGTGCCAGCAGTTTAATTCGGCCCGGGGCCAACGTCCTGACTTTC,CASSLIRPGANVLTF
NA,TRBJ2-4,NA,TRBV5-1,TGCGCCAGCAGCTTGGGGACAGCCAAAAACATTCAGTACTTC,CASSLGTAKNIQYF
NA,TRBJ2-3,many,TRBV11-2,TGTGCCAGCAACCACCCCCCTAGCACAGATACGCAGTATTTT,CASNHPPSTDTQYF
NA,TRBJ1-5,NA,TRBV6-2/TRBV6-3,TGTGCCAGCAGAGAGGGAGGACGCAATCAGCCCCAGCATTTT,CASREGGRNQPQHF
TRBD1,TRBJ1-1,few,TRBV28,TGTGCCAGCCGAGATGGTGGACAGGGCTCCACTGAAGCTTTCTTT,CASRDGGQGSTEAFF
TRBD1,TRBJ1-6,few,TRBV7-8,TGTGCCAGCAGCTTAGGAAGGGGGCTAGGGTCACCCCTCCACTTT,CASSLGRGLGSPLHF
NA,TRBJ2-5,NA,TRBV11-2,TGTGCCAGCAGCTCCTACAAAGAGACCCAGTACTTC,CASSSYKETQYF
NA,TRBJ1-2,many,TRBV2,TGTGCCAGCAGTGTAGGGGGGGCCACTAGCTATGGCTACACCTTC,CASSVGGATSYGYTF
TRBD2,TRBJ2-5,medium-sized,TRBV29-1,TGCAGCGTTGGACTAGCGGGAGGACAAGAGACCCAGTACTTC,CSVGLAGGQETQYF
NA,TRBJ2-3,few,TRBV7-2,TGTGCCAGCAGCCTGGCGGCGGGGTACACAGATACGCAGTATTTT,CASSLAAGYTDTQYF
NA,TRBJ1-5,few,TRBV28,TGTGCCAGCATCCCCGGGACCAGCAATCAGCCCCAGCATTTT,CASIPGTSNQPQHF
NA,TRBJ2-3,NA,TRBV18,TGTGCCGGGAGGATCGGCAGTGGTAGCGCAGATACGCAGTATTTT,CAGRIGSGSADTQYF
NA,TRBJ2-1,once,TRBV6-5,TGTGCCAGCACCCCTGTCGGGGTCTACAATGAGCAGTTCTTC,CASTPVGVYNEQFF
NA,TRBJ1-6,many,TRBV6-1,TGTGCCAGCAGTGAAGGCTATCAGACGGATAATTCACCCCTCCACTTT,CASSEGYQTDNSPLHF
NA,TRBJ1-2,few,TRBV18,TGTGCCAGCTCTAACCAGGGAGGCTATGGCTACACCTTC,CASSNQGGYGYTF
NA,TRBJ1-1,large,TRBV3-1,TGTGCCAGCAGCCAAGATAAAAGACCTGAAGCTTTCTTT,CASSQDKRPEAFF
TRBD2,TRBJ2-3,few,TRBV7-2,TGTGCCAGCAGCTTCGCAGCGGGAAGGGATACGCAGTATTTT,CASSFAAGRDTQYF
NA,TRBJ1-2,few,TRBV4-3,TGCGCCAGCAGCCAAGATAACCGGTCCCCCATCTATGGCTACACCTTC,CASSQDNRSPIYGYTF
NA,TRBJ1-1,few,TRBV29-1,TGCAGCGGAAGGGGGACCACTGAAGCTTTCTTT,CSGRGTTEAFF
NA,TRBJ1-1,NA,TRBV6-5,TGTGCCAGCAGTTACTTCGGGGGCGGGAACACTGAAGCTTTCTTT,CASSYFGGGNTEAFF
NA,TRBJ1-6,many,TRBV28,TGTGCCAGCAGTTTATTCTCGGGGCCCGGTTCACCCCTCCACTTT,CASSLFSGPGSPLHF
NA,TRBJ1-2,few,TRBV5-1,TGCGCCAGCAGCTCGAGACTAAGCTATGGCTACACCTTC,CASSSRLSYGYTF
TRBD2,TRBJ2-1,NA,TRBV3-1,TGTGCCAGCAAGTCAGGGACTAGTTATAATGAGCAGTTCTTC,CASKSGTSYNEQFF
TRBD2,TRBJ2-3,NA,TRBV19,TGTGCCAGTAGCCGGGGAGGCATCGGACTAGCGGACCGCACAGATACGCAGTATTTT,CASSRGGIGLADRTDTQYF
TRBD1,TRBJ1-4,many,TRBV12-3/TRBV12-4,TGTGCCAGCAGTTCAGGACAGGGGGCCGGCGAAAAACTGTTTTTT,CASSSGQGAGEKLFF
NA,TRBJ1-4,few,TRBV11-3,TGTGCCAGCAGCCTGAAACAGGGAGTGACTAATGAAAAACTGTTTTTT,CASSLKQGVTNEKLFF
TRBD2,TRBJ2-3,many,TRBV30,TGTGCCTGGAGTTTAGGAGCGGGAGCAGCCTTGAAAGCAGATACGCAGTATTTT,CAWSLGAGAALKADTQYF
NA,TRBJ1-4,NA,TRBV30,TGTGCCTGGAGTGCCCACAGGGTGGCTAATGAAAAACTGTTTTTT,CAWSAHRVANEKLFF
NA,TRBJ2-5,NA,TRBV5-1,TGCGCCAGCAGCTTGGAGTTTGGGGAGACCCAGTACTTC,CASSLEFGETQYF
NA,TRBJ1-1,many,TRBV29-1,TGCAGCGTTGAAGGGAAAAGGGGTGGTTCGAACACTGAAGCTTTCTTT,CSVEGKRGGSNTEAFF
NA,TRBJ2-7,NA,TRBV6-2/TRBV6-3,TGTGCCGGCAGTTCCCGACCGAGCCGAACCTACGAGCAGTACTTC,CAGSSRPSRTYEQYF
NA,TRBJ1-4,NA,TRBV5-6,TGTGCCAGCAGCTCCCTTCAGGGATACAGCGGGGCAGCAACTAATGAAAAACTGTTTTTT,CASSSLQGYSGAATNEKLFF
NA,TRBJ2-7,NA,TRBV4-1,TGCGCCAGCAGCCAACCGGGACGGGCCTACGAGCAGTACTTC,CASSQPGRAYEQYF
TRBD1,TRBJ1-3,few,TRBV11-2,TGTGCCAGCAGCTTAGTAGGGTTGACAGGGCGCGACCGGCGGTCTGGAAACACCATATATTTT,CASSLVGLTGRDRRSGNTIYF
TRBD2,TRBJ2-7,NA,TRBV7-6,TGTGCCAGCAGCTTAAGAGCGGGGGACTCCTACGAGCAGTACTTC,CASSLRAGDSYEQYF
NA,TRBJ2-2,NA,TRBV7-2,TGTGCCAGCAGACCCCGAAGAAGCACCGGGGAGCTGTTTTTT,CASRPRRSTGELFF
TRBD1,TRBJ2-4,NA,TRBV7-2,TGTGCCAGCAGCTTGACAGGGGGAATAAACATTCAGTACTTC,CASSLTGGINIQYF
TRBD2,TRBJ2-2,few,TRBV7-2,TGTGCCAGCAGCTTAGCCAGCGGGAGGATCGGGGAGCTGTTTTTT,CASSLASGRIGELFF
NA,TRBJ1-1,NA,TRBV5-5,TGTGCCAGCAGCTTGGAGGCACTGGGGGGGGAAGCTTTCTTT,CASSLEALGGEAFF
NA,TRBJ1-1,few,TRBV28,TGTGCCAGCATGTCAACATCCACTGAAGCTTTCTTT,CASMSTSTEAFF
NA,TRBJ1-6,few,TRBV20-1,TGCAGTGCCATGGATGGGAACACGAGCGATTCACCCCTCCACTTT,CSAMDGNTSDSPLHF
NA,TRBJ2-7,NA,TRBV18,TGTGCCAGCTCACCACAGGGGGGTTACGAGCAGTACTTC,CASSPQGGYEQYF
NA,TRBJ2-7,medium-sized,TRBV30,TGTGCCTGGAGAAGACAGGAAGCCTACGAGCAGTACTTC,CAWRRQEAYEQYF
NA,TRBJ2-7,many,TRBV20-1,TGCAGTGCTAGAGATTACTGGGAGAAGGGGTACTTC,CSARDYWEKGYF
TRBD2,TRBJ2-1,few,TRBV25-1,TGTGCCAGCAGGAGCGGGGCAAGGAATGAGCAGTTCTTC,CASRSGARNEQFF
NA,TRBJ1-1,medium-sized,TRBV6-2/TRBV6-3,TGTGCCAGCAGAATCCCCGCGGGAAGCGAGGCTTTCTTT,CASRIPAGSEAFF
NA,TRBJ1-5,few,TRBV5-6,TGTGCCAGCAGCTTGTTCTTCGGATCGGCCCTGGATAGCAATCAGCCCCAGCATTTT,CASSLFFGSALDSNQPQHF
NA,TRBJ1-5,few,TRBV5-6,TGTGCCAGCAGCTTGGCCGAGGGAGCCAATCAGCCCCAGCATTTT,CASSLAEGANQPQHF